This TCR beta chain was identified during a study of naive and memory T cell subsets. Study findings and constraints: Tuberculin site TCR excess was interpreted as type IV hypersensitivity infiltration.

As for this clonotype: The antigen is not known.

The SP2 primer and nested alpha and beta constant region primers amplified ligated cDNA in four rounds. Alpha and beta constant region primers primed reverse transcription for blood and skin samples. TCRdb reprocessed the UMI-ligation and nested PCR reads with MiXCR, giving one entry per CDR3 protein. The sample contains 20,000 to 25,000 distinct CDR3 sequences, around 6% of which appear only once. The treatment here: skin biopsy from PPD injection site in Mantoux-positive individual. TCR cDNA received a 3' ligated oligonucleotide that carried a UMI. Skin biopsies came from PPD injection sites in Mantoux-positive individuals. The sample here was skin, taken from a tuberculin skin test site. The TCR comes from an adult in good health.

This CDR3 is CSASASGRAGELFF. The CDR3 coding sequence is TGCAGTGCTAGCGCTAGCGGGAGGGCCGGGGAGCTGTTTTTT. This rearrangement joins TRBV20-1 to TRBJ2-2, with 12 bases aligning to TRBD2. The CDR3 covers 14 residues. Trimming took 3 bases from V and 6 from J; bases not matched to a gene: 2. Germline V gives CDR1 DFQATT, CDR2 SNEGSKA (reference sequence).